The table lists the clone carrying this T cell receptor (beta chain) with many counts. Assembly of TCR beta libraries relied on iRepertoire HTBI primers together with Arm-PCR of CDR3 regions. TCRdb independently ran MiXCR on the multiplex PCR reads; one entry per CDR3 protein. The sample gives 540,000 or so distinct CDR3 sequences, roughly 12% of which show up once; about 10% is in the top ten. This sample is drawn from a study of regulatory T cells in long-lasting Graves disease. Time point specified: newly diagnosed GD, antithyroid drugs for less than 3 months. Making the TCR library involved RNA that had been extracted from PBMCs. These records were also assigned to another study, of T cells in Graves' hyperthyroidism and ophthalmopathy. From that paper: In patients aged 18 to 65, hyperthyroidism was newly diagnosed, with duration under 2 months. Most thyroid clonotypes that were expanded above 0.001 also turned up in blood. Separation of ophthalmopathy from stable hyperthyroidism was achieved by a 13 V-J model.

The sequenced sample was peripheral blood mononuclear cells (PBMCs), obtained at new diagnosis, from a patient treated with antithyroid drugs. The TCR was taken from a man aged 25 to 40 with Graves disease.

The CDR3 DNA is TGCGCCAGCAATAGGGAGACGGTGAGCTCCTACAATGAGCAGTTCTTC. Translating gives CASNRETVSSYNEQFF. The chain combines TRBV5-1 with TRBJ2-1, with D tentatively TRBD2 (5 bases). This CDR3 is 16 amino acids long. V lost 6 bases and J 0 bases, leaving 16 bases between the germline ends. Germline V gene data show CDR1 as SGHRS and CDR2 as YFSETQ.